These T cell receptor beta chains were read from a single sample in a study of cytomegalovirus exposure and HLA in healthy donors. TCRdb keeps only in-frame clones here, not all; method: immunoSEQ multiplex PCR. This sample yields roughly 170,000 clones, of which 80% to 90% are seen a single time; roughly 1.2% belongs to the top ten. Input material: PBMCs. These receptors were obtained from a girl under 10 years old in good health and CMV-seropositive. CDR3s include the opening cysteine and the closing phenylalanine or tryptophan. The order of the fields is CDR3 protein, CDR3 DNA, D gene, clone size, J gene, V gene. A D gene is named only where the DNA matches it firmly. Rows may omit the clone size; those that give it use once, few, many or a size class.

CDR3aa: CAWSVPGGGGQPQHF
CDR3nt: TGTGCCTGGAGTGTACCCGGGGGGGGAGGGCAGCCCCAGCATTTT
d_gene: .
abundance: .
j_gene: TRBJ1-5
v_gene: TRBV30

CDR3aa: CATEDQSSYNSPLHF
CDR3nt: TGTGCTACAGAAGATCAGAGCTCCTATAATTCACCCCTCCACTTT
d_gene: .
abundance: .
j_gene: TRBJ1-6
v_gene: TRBV6-1

CDR3aa: CAWEAGTPTGELFF
CDR3nt: TGTGCCTGGGAGGCCGGGACACCCACCGGGGAGCTGTTTTTT
d_gene: .
abundance: .
j_gene: TRBJ2-2
v_gene: TRBV30

CDR3aa: CASSPSPRGSDTQYF
CDR3nt: TGTGCCAGCAGCCCATCCCCCCGCGGGAGCGATACGCAGTATTTT
d_gene: TRBD2
abundance: .
j_gene: TRBJ2-3
v_gene: TRBV9

CDR3aa: CAWRPGTGYQETQYF
CDR3nt: TGTGCCTGGAGGCCGGGGACAGGATATCAAGAGACCCAGTACTTC
d_gene: TRBD1
abundance: .
j_gene: TRBJ2-5
v_gene: TRBV30

CDR3aa: CASSLVIRTSGTPDTQYF
CDR3nt: TGTGCCAGCAGCTTGGTCATAAGGACTAGCGGGACCCCAGATACGCAGTATTTT
d_gene: TRBD2
abundance: .
j_gene: TRBJ2-3
v_gene: TRBV7-6

CDR3aa: CASSAGRAGAPFF
CDR3nt: TGTGCCAGCAGCGCCGGGAGGGCCGGAGCCCCGTTCTTC
d_gene: TRBD2
abundance: .
j_gene: TRBJ2-1
v_gene: TRBV9

CDR3aa: CSVTGAMNTEAFF
CDR3nt: TGCAGCGTTACAGGGGCCATGAACACTGAAGCTTTCTTT
d_gene: TRBD1
abundance: once
j_gene: TRBJ1-1
v_gene: TRBV29-1

CDR3aa: CASSSSTDGLGGKLFF
CDR3nt: TGCGCCAGCAGCTCCTCTACAGACGGCTTGGGGGGAAAACTGTTTTTT
d_gene: .
abundance: .
j_gene: TRBJ1-4
v_gene: TRBV5-1

CDR3aa: CASSFRARLAGYEQYF
CDR3nt: TGTGCCAGCAGTTTCCGAGCGAGACTAGCGGGTTACGAGCAGTACTTC
d_gene: TRBD2
abundance: .
j_gene: TRBJ2-7
v_gene: TRBV27

CDR3aa: CATRQGGNTEAFF
CDR3nt: TGTGCCACCCGACAGGGTGGGAACACTGAAGCTTTCTTT
d_gene: TRBD1
abundance: few
j_gene: TRBJ1-1
v_gene: TRBV6-1

CDR3aa: CASSDRGRDEQYF
CDR3nt: TGTGCCAGCAGTGATAGAGGGCGCGACGAGCAGTACTTC
d_gene: .
abundance: .
j_gene: TRBJ2-7
v_gene: TRBV25-1

CDR3aa: CASSVRPGQGVLHF
CDR3nt: TGTGCCAGCAGTGTTCGCCCGGGACAGGGGGTCCTCCATTTT
d_gene: TRBD1
abundance: few
j_gene: TRBJ1-5
v_gene: TRBV6-1

CDR3aa: CASSLWGRAGEKLFF
CDR3nt: TGTGCCAGCAGCTTATGGGGGCGGGCTGGCGAAAAACTGTTTTTT
d_gene: .
abundance: .
j_gene: TRBJ1-4
v_gene: TRBV11-2

CDR3aa: CASSSLPSGNEQFF
CDR3nt: TGTGCCAGCAGTTCTCTTCCTAGCGGCAATGAGCAGTTCTTC
d_gene: TRBD2
abundance: .
j_gene: TRBJ2-1
v_gene: TRBV27

CDR3aa: CASSLVSPTGEETQYF
CDR3nt: TGTGCCAGCAGCTTAGTCTCCCCGACGGGGGAAGAGACCCAGTACTTC
d_gene: .
abundance: .
j_gene: TRBJ2-5
v_gene: TRBV13

CDR3aa: CASTLFRGTGYTF
CDR3nt: TGTGCCAGCACCCTATTCAGGGGAACCGGCTACACCTTC
d_gene: .
abundance: once
j_gene: TRBJ1-2
v_gene: TRBV28

CDR3aa: CASTPGVPNTEAFF
CDR3nt: TGTGCCAGCACCCCAGGGGTCCCGAACACTGAAGCTTTCTTT
d_gene: .
abundance: .
j_gene: TRBJ1-1
v_gene: TRBV6-5

CDR3aa: CASSSLSSSYEQYF
CDR3nt: TGTGCCAGCAGCTCCCTGTCTAGCTCCTACGAGCAGTACTTC
d_gene: .
abundance: .
j_gene: TRBJ2-7
v_gene: TRBV11-2

CDR3aa: CASSSSPQGGGYEQYF
CDR3nt: TGCGCCAGCAGCTCATCTCCACAGGGCGGCGGATACGAGCAGTACTTC
d_gene: .
abundance: .
j_gene: TRBJ2-7
v_gene: TRBV5-1

CDR3aa: CASSLLAGVVYNEQFF
CDR3nt: TGTGCCAGCAGCCTTCTAGCGGGAGTGGTCTACAATGAGCAGTTCTTC
d_gene: TRBD2
abundance: .
j_gene: TRBJ2-1
v_gene: TRBV27

CDR3aa: CASSFTGGNTEAFF
CDR3nt: TGTGCCAGCAGCTTTACAGGGGGGAACACTGAAGCTTTCTTT
d_gene: TRBD1
abundance: .
j_gene: TRBJ1-1
v_gene: TRBV7-9

CDR3aa: CASSEGGLAGGPLYNEQFF
CDR3nt: TGTGCCAGCAGTGAAGGGGGACTAGCGGGAGGGCCTCTCTACAATGAGCAGTTCTTC
d_gene: TRBD2
abundance: once
j_gene: TRBJ2-1
v_gene: TRBV2

CDR3aa: CSVDRHRQELIYGYTF
CDR3nt: TGCAGCGTTGACAGGCACCGACAGGAGCTTATCTATGGCTACACCTTC
d_gene: .
abundance: .
j_gene: TRBJ1-2
v_gene: TRBV29-1

CDR3aa: CATSRYQSRGTDTQYF
CDR3nt: TGTGCCACCAGCAGATACCAATCTCGAGGCACAGATACGCAGTATTTT
d_gene: .
abundance: .
j_gene: TRBJ2-3
v_gene: TRBV15

CDR3aa: CATSSDRGFSYGYTF
CDR3nt: TGTGCCACCAGCAGCGACAGGGGGTTTAGCTATGGCTACACCTTC
d_gene: TRBD1
abundance: .
j_gene: TRBJ1-2
v_gene: TRBV15

CDR3aa: CASSDRIATKVRGTEAFF
CDR3nt: TGCGCCAGCAGTGACCGCATCGCGACAAAGGTAAGGGGCACTGAAGCTTTCTTT
d_gene: .
abundance: once
j_gene: TRBJ1-1
v_gene: TRBV10-2

CDR3aa: CASRTRGEAFF
CDR3nt: TGTGCCAGCAGGACGCGGGGTGAAGCTTTCTTT
d_gene: .
abundance: .
j_gene: TRBJ1-1
v_gene: TRBV28

CDR3aa: CAWDLRFGTANNEQFF
CDR3nt: TGTGCCTGGGACCTCCGTTTCGGGACAGCGAACAATGAGCAGTTCTTC
d_gene: TRBD1
abundance: .
j_gene: TRBJ2-1
v_gene: TRBV30

CDR3aa: CASTEGQGMNTEAFF
CDR3nt: TGTGCCAGCACTGAAGGACAGGGGATGAACACTGAAGCTTTCTTT
d_gene: TRBD1
abundance: .
j_gene: TRBJ1-1
v_gene: TRBV6-1

CDR3aa: CASSYTGLSGNTIYF
CDR3nt: TGTGCCAGCAGTTATACAGGCCTCTCTGGAAACACCATATATTTT
d_gene: .
abundance: .
j_gene: TRBJ1-3
v_gene: TRBV6-5

CDR3aa: CASSSWTGAADTQYF
CDR3nt: TGCGCCAGCAGCTCTTGGACAGGGGCGGCAGATACGCAGTATTTT
d_gene: TRBD1
abundance: .
j_gene: TRBJ2-3
v_gene: TRBV5-1

CDR3aa: CAISETGGGGYTF
CDR3nt: TGTGCCATCAGTGAAACAGGGGGAGGAGGCTACACCTTC
d_gene: TRBD1
abundance: .
j_gene: TRBJ1-2
v_gene: TRBV10-3

CDR3aa: CASSAVGGSDTQYF
CDR3nt: TGTGCCAGCAGCGCGGTCGGGGGTTCAGATACGCAGTATTTT
d_gene: .
abundance: medium-sized
j_gene: TRBJ2-3
v_gene: TRBV2

CDR3aa: CASSLGLASYNEQFF
CDR3nt: TGTGCCAGCAGCCTCGGACTAGCTTCCTACAATGAGCAGTTCTTC
d_gene: TRBD2
abundance: .
j_gene: TRBJ2-1
v_gene: TRBV7-3

CDR3aa: CASSFPTVGEAFF
CDR3nt: TGTGCCAGCAGCTTCCCGACAGTGGGTGAAGCTTTCTTT
d_gene: .
abundance: once
j_gene: TRBJ1-1
v_gene: TRBV11-3

CDR3aa: CASNKDRGGVQAFF
CDR3nt: TGTGCCAGCAACAAAGACAGGGGAGGCGTCCAAGCTTTCTTT
d_gene: TRBD1
abundance: .
j_gene: TRBJ1-1
v_gene: TRBV6-1

CDR3aa: CASSYSTSGRGGEQFF
CDR3nt: TGTGCCAGCAGTTACTCGACTAGCGGGAGAGGAGGTGAGCAGTTCTTC
d_gene: TRBD2
abundance: once
j_gene: TRBJ2-1
v_gene: TRBV6-6

CDR3aa: CASSFPTATGEAFF
CDR3nt: TGTGCCAGCAGTTTCCCTACGGCTACAGGGGAAGCTTTCTTT
d_gene: .
abundance: .
j_gene: TRBJ1-1
v_gene: TRBV6-1

CDR3aa: CASSVTPSAGRAYEQYF
CDR3nt: TGTGCCAGCAGTGTAACTCCCAGCGCGGGGAGGGCCTACGAGCAGTACTTC
d_gene: TRBD2
abundance: .
j_gene: TRBJ2-7
v_gene: TRBV6-1

CDR3aa: CASRGDRGTDTQYF
CDR3nt: TGTGCCAGCAGGGGGGACAGGGGGACAGATACGCAGTATTTT
d_gene: TRBD1
abundance: .
j_gene: TRBJ2-3
v_gene: TRBV2

CDR3aa: CASSPRTGNEGEQYF
CDR3nt: TGTGCCAGCTCACCTCGGACAGGGAACGAGGGCGAGCAGTACTTC
d_gene: TRBD1
abundance: .
j_gene: TRBJ2-7
v_gene: TRBV18

CDR3aa: CASSILDRLDQPQHF
CDR3nt: TGTGCCAGTAGTATCCTAGACAGGTTGGATCAGCCCCAGCATTTT
d_gene: .
abundance: .
j_gene: TRBJ1-5
v_gene: TRBV19

CDR3aa: CATSRWAGPTDTQYF
CDR3nt: TGTGCCACCAGCAGATGGGCAGGGCCCACAGATACGCAGTATTTT
d_gene: .
abundance: few
j_gene: TRBJ2-3
v_gene: TRBV15

CDR3aa: CASSLDTTSSYNSPLHF
CDR3nt: TGCGCCAGCAGCTTGGATACTACAAGTTCCTATAATTCACCCCTCCACTTT
d_gene: .
abundance: .
j_gene: TRBJ1-6
v_gene: TRBV5-1

CDR3aa: CASSGPRGGGLSYNEQFF
CDR3nt: TGTGCCAGCAGTGGGCCAAGGGGAGGCGGGCTATCCTACAATGAGCAGTTCTTC
d_gene: .
abundance: .
j_gene: TRBJ2-1
v_gene: TRBV25-1